This TCR beta chain was captured in a study of tumor and adjacent non-tumor tissue in lung cancer. General study findings and limits: In normal lung, the top 100 clones were significantly more dominant than in tumor.

This sample's RNA came from whole unsorted tissue. Newly diagnosed lung cancer patients had thoracic surgery in China, August–late 2014, without prior chemotherapy. Between the trimmed V and J ends, which lost 10 bases and 3 bases, there was a span of 15 bases. Per germline, CDR1 MNHNS and CDR2 SASEGT. This CDR3 spans 13 amino acids. Concerning this clonotype itself: Its specificity is not known.

TCRbeta libraries were built with three rounds of nested PCR, modified from ARM-PCR. From the multiplex PCR reads, TCRdb called clonotypes with MiXCR, one entry per CDR3 protein. The sample gives about 110,000 distinct CDR3 sequences, more than 70% of which show up once; 37% is in the top ten. Sequencing was carried out using lung tumor tissue. The chain links TRBV6-1 to TRBJ1-1, with D hard to call. The sequence was obtained from a woman aged 55-75 years with non-small cell lung cancer. Written as DNA, the CDR3 is TGTGCCATCACTGATAGGGTTTACACTGAAGCTTTCTTT. Protein product: CAITDRVYTEAFF.